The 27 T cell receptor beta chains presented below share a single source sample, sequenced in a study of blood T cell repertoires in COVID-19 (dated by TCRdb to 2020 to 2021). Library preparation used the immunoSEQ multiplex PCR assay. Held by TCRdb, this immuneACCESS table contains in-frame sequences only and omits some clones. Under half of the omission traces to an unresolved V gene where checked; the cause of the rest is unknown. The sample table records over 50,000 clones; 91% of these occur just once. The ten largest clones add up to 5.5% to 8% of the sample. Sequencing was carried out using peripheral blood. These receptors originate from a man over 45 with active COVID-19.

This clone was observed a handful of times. The CDR3 loop is CASSQTGLSGNTIYF. CDR3 sequence (DNA): TGTGCCAGCAGCCAAACAGGCTTAAGTGGAAACACCATATATTTT. V usage is TRBV3-1 (or the pseudogene TRBV3-2) and J usage is TRBJ1-3; perhaps TRBD1 as D (5 bases). The V end lost 2 bases, the J end lost 3 bases, and 11 bases lay between the germline ends. Looked up from germline, CDR1 is LGHDT and CDR2 is YNNKEL (reference sequence). This CDR3 contains 15 residues.

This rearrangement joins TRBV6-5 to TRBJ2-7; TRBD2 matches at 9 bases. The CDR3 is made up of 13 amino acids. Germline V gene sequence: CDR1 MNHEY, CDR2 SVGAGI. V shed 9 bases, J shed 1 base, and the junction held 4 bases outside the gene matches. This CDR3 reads CASRLAESYEQYF. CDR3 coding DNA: TGTGCCAGTAGACTAGCGGAATCCTACGAGCAGTACTTC.

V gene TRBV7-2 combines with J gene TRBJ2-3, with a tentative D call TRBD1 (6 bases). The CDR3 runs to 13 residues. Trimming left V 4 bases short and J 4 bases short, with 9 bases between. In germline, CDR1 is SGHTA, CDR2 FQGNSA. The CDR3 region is CASSSGTSDTQYF. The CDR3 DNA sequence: TGTGCCAGCAGCTCGGGGACATCAGATACGCAGTATTTT.

CDR3 DNA: TGTGCCAGCAGCCCGAGGGGACAGGCTAACTACGAGCAGTACTTC. Its translation: CASSPRGQANYEQYF. The gene calls are TRBV7-6 and TRBJ2-7, with TRBD1 matching 8 bases. This CDR3 has 15 amino acids. Germline V gene sequence: CDR1 SGHVS, CDR2 FNYEAQ. The trim removed 5 bases at V and 3 bases at J, leaving 9 bases unmatched.

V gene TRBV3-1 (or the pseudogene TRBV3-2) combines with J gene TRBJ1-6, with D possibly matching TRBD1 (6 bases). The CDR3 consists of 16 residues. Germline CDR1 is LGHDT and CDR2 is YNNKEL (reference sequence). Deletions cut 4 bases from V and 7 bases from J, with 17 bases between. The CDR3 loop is CASSPGQQRGNSPLHF. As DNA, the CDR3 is TGTGCCAGCAGCCCAGGCCAACAGAGGGGGAATTCACCCCTCCACTTT.

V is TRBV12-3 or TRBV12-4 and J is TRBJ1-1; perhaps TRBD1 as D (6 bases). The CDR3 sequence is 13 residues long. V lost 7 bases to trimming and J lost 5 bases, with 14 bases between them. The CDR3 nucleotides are TGTGCCAGCACCTTGACAGGCCGGACTGAAGCTTTCTTT. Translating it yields CASTLTGRTEAFF.

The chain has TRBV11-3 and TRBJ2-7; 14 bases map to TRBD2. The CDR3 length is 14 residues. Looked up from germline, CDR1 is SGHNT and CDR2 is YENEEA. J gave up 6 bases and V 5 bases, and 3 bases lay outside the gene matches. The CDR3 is CASSRGLAGAEQYF. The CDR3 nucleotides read TGTGCCAGCAGCCGGGGACTAGCGGGAGCCGAGCAGTACTTC.

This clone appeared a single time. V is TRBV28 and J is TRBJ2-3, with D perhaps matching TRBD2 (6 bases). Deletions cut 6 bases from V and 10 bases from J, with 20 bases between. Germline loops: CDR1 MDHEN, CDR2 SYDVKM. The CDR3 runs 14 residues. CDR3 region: CASSQHRGSESQYF. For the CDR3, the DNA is TGTGCCAGCAGCCAACACCGGGGGTCGGAATCGCAGTATTTT. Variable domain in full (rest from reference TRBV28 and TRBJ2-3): DVKVTQSSRYLVKRTGEKVFLECVQDMDHENMFWYRQDPGLGLRLIYFSYDVKMKEKGDIPEGYSVSREKKERFSLILESASTNQTSMYLCASSQHRGSESQYFGPGTRLTVL.

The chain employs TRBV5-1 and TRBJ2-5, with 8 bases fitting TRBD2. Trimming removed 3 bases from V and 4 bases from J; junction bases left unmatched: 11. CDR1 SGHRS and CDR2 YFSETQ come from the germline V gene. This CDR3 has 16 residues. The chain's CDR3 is CASSSSLAGKTETQYF. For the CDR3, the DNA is TGCGCCAGCAGCTCAAGTTTAGCGGGAAAGACAGAGACCCAGTACTTC.

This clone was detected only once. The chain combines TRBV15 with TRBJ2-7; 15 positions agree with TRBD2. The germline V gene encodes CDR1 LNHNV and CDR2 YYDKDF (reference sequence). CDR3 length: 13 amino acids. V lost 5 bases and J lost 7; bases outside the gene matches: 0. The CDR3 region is CATSGLAGGEQYF. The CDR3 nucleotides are TGTGCCACCAGCGGACTAGCGGGGGGGGAGCAGTACTTC.

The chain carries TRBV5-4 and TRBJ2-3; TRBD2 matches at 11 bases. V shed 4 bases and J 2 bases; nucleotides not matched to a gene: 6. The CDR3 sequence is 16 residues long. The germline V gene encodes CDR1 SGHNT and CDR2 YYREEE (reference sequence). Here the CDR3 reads CASSPGLAALTDTQYF. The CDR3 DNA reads TGTGCCAGCAGCCCGGGACTAGCGGCCCTCACAGATACGCAGTATTTT.

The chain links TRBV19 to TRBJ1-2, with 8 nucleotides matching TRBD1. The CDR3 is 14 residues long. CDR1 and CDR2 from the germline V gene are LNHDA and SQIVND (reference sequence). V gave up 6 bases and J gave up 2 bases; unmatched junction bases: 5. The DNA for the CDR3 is TGTGCCAGTAGCCGGACAGGGCTAAACTATGGCTACACCTTC. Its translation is CASSRTGLNYGYTF.

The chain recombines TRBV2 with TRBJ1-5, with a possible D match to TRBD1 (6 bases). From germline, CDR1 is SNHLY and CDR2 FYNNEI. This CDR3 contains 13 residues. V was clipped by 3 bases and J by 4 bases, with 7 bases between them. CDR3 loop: CASSERGNQPQHF. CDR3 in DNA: TGTGCCAGCAGTGAGAGGGGGAATCAGCCCCAGCATTTT. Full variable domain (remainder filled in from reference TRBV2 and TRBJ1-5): EPEVTQTPSHQVTQMGQEVILRCVPISNHLYFYWYRQILGQKVEFLVSFYNNEISEKSEIFDDQFSVERPDGSNFTLKIRSTKLEDSAMYFCASSERGNQPQHFGDGTRLSIL.

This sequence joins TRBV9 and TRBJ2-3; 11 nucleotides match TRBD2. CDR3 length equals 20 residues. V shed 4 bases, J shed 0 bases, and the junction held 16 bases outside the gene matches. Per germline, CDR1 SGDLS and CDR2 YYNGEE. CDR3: CASSPRLAGPSLVSTDTQYF. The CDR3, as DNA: TGTGCCAGCAGCCCTCGACTAGCGGGACCGTCCCTGGTTAGCACAGATACGCAGTATTTT.

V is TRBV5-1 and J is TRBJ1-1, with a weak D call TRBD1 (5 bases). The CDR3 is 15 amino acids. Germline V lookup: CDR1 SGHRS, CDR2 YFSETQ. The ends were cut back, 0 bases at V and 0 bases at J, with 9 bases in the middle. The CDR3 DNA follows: TGCGCCAGCAGCTTGGGGGCAGGGCTGAACACTGAAGCTTTCTTT. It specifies CASSLGAGLNTEAFF.

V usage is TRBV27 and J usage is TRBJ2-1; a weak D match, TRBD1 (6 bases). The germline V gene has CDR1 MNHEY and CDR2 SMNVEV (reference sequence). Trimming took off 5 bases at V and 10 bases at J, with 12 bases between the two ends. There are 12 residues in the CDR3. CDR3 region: CASSHGTPEQFF. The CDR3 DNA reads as TGTGCCAGCAGTCACGGGACACCGGAGCAGTTCTTC.

CDR3 amino acids: CASSLDGQGYGYTF. For the CDR3, the DNA is TGCGCCAGCAGCTTGGATGGACAGGGCTATGGCTACACCTTC. J is TRBJ1-2 and V is TRBV5-1; 8 bases match TRBD1. Germline V gives CDR1 SGHRS, CDR2 YFSETQ. V shed 0 bases and J 4 bases; nucleotides not matched to a gene: 2. The CDR3 runs 14 residues. The variable domain in full, with the rest retrieved from reference TRBV5-1 and TRBJ1-2, is KAGVTQTPRYLIKTRGQQVTLSCSPISGHRSVSWYQQTPGQGLQFLFEYFSETQRNKGNFPGRFSGRQFSNSRSEMNVSTLELGDSALYLCASSLDGQGYGYTFGSGTRLTVV.

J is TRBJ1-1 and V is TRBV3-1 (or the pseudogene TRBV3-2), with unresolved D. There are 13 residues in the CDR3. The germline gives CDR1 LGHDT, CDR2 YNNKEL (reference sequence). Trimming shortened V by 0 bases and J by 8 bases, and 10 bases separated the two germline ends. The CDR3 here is CASSQDLLEEAFF. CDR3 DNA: TGTGCCAGCAGCCAAGACCTACTCGAGGAAGCTTTCTTT.

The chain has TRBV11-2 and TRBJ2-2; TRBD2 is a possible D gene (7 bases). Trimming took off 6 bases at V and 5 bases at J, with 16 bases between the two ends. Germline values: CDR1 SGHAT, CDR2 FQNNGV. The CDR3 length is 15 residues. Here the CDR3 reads CASSGGGRSTGELFF. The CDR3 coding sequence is TGTGCCAGCAGTGGGGGCGGGAGATCTACCGGGGAGCTGTTTTTT.

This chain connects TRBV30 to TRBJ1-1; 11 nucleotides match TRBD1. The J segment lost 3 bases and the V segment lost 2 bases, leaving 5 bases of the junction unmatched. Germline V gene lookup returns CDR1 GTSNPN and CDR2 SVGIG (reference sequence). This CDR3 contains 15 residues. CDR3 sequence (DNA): TGTGCCTGGAGTAAAATGGGACAGGGGGACACTGAAGCTTTCTTT. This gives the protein CAWSKMGQGDTEAFF.

The CDR3 loop is CASSIVGRGYSPLHF. The DNA of the CDR3 is TGTGCCAGTAGTATAGTTGGCAGGGGATATTCACCCCTCCACTTT. This chain uses TRBV19 with TRBJ1-6; tentative D call: TRBD1 (6 bases). Germline V gives CDR1 LNHDA, CDR2 SQIVND (reference sequence). The CDR3 is made up of 15 amino acids. V lost 1 base and J lost 8, with 12 bases in between.

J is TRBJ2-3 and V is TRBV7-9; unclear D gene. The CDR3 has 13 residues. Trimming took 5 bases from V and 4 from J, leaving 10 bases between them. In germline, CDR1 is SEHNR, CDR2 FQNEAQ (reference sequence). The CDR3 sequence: CASSIVRADTQYF. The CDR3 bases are TGTGCCAGCAGCATCGTCCGGGCAGATACGCAGTATTTT. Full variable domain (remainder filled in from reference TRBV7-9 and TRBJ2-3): DTGVSQNPRHKITKRGQNVTFRCDPISEHNRLYWYRQTLGQGPEFLTYFQNEAQLEKSRLLSDRFSAERPKGSFSTLEIQRTEQGDSAMYLCASSIVRADTQYFGPGTRLTVL.

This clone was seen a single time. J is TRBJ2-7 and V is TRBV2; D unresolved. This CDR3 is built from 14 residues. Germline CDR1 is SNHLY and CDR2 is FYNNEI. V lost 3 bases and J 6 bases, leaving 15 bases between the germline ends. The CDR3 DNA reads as TGTGCCAGCAGTGAGCCCCCCCTCGGGTTCGAGCAGTACTTC. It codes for CASSEPPLGFEQYF.

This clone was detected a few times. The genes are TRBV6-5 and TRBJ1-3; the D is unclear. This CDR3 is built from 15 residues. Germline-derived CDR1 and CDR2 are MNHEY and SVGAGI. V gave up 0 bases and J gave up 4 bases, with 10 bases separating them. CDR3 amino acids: CASSYSSEGGNTIYF. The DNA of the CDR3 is TGTGCCAGCAGTTACTCGTCAGAGGGAGGAAACACCATATATTTT.

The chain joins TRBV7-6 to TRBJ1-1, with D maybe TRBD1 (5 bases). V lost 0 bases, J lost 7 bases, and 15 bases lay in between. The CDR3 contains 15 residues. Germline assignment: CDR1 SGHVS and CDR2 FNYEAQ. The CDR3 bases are TGTGCCAGCAGCTTAGCGCTAGGGCAGGGCCTTGAAGCTTTCTTT. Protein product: CASSLALGQGLEAFF.

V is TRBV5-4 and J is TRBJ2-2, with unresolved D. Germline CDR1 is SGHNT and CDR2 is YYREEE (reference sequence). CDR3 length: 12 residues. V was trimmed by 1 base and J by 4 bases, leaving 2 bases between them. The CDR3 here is CASSLLTGELFF. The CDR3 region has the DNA TGTGCCAGCAGCTTGCTCACCGGGGAGCTGTTTTTT. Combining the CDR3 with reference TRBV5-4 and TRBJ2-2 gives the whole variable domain ETGVTQSPTHLIKTRGQQVTLRCSSQSGHNTVSWYQQALGQGPQFIFQYYREEENGRGNFPPRFSGLQFPNYSSELNVNALELDDSALYLCASSLLTGELFFGEGSRLTVL.

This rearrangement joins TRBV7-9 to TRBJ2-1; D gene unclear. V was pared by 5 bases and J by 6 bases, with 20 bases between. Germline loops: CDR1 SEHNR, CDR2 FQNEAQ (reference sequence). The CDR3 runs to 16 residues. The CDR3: CASSHIDSRLFNEQFF. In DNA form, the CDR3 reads TGTGCCAGCAGCCACATCGATTCCAGACTCTTCAATGAGCAGTTCTTC.